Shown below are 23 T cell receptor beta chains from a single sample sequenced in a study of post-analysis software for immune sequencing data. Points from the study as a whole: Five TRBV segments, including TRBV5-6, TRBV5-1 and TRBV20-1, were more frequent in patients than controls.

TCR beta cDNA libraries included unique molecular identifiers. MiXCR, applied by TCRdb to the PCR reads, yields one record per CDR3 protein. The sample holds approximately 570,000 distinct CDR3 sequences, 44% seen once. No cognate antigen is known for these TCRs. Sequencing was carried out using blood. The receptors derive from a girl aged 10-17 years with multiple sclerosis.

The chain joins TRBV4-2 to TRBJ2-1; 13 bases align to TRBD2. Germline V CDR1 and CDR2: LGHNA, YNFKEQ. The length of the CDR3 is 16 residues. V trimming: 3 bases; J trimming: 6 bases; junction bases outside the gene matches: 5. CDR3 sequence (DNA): TGTGCCAGCAGCCAGGTACTAGCGGGAGGGCCCAATGAGCAGTTCTTC. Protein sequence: CASSQVLAGGPNEQFF.

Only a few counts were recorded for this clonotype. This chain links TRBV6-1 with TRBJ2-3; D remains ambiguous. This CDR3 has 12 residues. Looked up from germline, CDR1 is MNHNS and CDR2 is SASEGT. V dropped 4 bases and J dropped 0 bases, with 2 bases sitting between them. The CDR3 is CASSGSTDTQYF. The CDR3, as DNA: TGTGCCAGCAGTGGTAGCACAGATACGCAGTATTTT.

CDR3 coding DNA: TGCAGTGCTAGGGTAGGGCCAGCACAAGATACGCAGTATTTT. Its translation is CSARVGPAQDTQYF. The gene calls are TRBV20-1 and TRBJ2-3; D is uncertain. Trimming removed 3 bases from V and 5 bases from J, with 15 bases in between. The CDR3 is 14 amino acids. Germline loops: CDR1 DFQATT, CDR2 SNEGSKA (reference sequence).

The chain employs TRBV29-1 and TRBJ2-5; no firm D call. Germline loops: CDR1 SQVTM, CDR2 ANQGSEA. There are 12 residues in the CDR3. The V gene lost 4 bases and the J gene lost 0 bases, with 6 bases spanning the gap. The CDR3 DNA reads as TGCAGCGTTGTCTGGGACCAAGAGACCCAGTACTTC. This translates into CSVVWDQETQYF.

CDR3 protein: CASSSLLQTGWNYGYTF. CDR3 DNA sequence: TGTGCCAGCAGCTCCCTCCTTCAGACAGGGTGGAACTATGGCTACACCTTC. The rearrangement joins TRBV7-8 to TRBJ1-2; TRBD1 matches 7 bases. V was pared by 4 bases and J by 2 bases, with 13 bases of the junction left unmatched. This CDR3 has 17 residues. From germline, CDR1 is SGHVS and CDR2 FQNEAQ.

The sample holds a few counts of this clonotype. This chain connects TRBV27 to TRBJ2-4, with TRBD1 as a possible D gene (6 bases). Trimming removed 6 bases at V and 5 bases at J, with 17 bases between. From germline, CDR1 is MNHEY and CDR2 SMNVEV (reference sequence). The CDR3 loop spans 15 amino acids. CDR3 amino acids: CASSPLDRMENIQYF. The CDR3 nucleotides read TGTGCCAGCAGCCCACTGGACAGAATGGAAAACATTCAGTACTTC.

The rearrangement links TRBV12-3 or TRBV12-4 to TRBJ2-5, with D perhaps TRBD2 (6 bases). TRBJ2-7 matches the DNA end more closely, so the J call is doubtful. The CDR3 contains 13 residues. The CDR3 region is CASSWRGIYEQYF. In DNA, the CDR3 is TGTGCCAGCAGTTGGAGGGGAATATACGAGCAGTACTTC.

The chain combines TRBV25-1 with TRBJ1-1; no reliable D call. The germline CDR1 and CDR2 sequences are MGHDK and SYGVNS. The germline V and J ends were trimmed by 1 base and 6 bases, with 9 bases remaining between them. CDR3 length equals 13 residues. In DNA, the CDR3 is TGTGCCAGCAGTGAATCCGGACTCTCTGAAGCTTTCTTT. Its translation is CASSESGLSEAFF.

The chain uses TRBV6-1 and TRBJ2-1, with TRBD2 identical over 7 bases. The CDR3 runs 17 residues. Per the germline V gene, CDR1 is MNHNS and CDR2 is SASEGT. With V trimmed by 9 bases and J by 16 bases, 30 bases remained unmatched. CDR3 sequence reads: CARLPGYGEGFAQGRFF. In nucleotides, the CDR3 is TGTGCCAGGCTCCCCGGGTACGGGGAGGGCTTTGCCCAGGGTAGATTCTTC.

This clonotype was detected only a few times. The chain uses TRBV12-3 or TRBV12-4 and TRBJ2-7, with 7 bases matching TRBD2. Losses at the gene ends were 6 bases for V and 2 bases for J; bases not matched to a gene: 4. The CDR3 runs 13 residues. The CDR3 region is CASSLAETYEQYF. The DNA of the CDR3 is TGTGCCAGCAGCCTAGCGGAAACCTACGAGCAGTACTTC.

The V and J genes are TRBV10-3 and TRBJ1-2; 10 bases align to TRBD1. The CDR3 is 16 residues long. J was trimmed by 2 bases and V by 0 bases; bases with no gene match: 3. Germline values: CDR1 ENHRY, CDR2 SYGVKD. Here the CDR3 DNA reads TGTGCCATCAGTGAGTCCGGGACAGGGGCGAACTATGGCTACACCTTC. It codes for CAISESGTGANYGYTF.

DNA of the CDR3: TGCAGTGCTCTTGATACTGGACAGGGCCTCACAGATACGCAGTATTTT. This encodes CSALDTGQGLTDTQYF. The J gene is TRBJ2-3, the V gene TRBV20-1, with TRBD1 matching 8 bases. This CDR3 spans 16 amino acids. The germline V gene encodes CDR1 DFQATT and CDR2 SNEGSKA (reference sequence). The J segment lost 2 bases and the V segment lost 5 bases, leaving 12 bases of the junction unmatched.

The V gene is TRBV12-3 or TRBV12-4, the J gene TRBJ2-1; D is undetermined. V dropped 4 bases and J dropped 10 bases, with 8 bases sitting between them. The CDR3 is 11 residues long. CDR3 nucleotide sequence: TGTGCCAGCAGTTGGGGTAGGGAGCAGTTCTTC. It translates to CASSWGREQFF.

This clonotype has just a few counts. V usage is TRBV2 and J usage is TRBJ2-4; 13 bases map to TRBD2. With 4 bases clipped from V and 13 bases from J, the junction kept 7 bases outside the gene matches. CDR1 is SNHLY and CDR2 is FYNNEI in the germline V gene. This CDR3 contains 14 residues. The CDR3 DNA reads TGTGCCAGCAGTGGGACTAGCGGGGGCTGGGAGCAGTACTTC. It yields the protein CASSGTSGGWEQYF.

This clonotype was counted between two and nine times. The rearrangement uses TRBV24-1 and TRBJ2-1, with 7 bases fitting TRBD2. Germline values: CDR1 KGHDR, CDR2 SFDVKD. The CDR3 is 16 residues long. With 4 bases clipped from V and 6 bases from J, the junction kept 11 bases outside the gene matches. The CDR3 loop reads CATSDQSTGTINEQFF. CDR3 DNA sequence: TGTGCCACCAGTGACCAATCCACCGGGACTATCAATGAGCAGTTCTTC.

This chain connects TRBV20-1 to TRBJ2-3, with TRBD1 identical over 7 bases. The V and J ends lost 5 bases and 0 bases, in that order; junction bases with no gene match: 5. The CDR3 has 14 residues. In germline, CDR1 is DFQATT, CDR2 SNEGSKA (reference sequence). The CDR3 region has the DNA TGCAGTGCTCGAGGGGGCGGAAGCACAGATACGCAGTATTTT. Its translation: CSARGGGSTDTQYF.

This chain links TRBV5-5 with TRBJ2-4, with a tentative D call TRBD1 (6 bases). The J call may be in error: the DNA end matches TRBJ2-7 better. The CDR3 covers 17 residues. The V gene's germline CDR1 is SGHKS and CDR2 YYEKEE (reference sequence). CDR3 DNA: TGTGCCAGCAGCTTGATCCTGGGGACGGACAGACCCTACGAGCAGTACTTC. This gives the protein CASSLILGTDRPYEQYF.

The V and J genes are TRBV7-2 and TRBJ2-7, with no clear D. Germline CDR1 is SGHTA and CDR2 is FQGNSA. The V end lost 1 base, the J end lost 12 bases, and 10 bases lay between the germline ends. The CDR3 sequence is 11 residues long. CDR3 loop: CASSLVGYRYF. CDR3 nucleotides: TGTGCCAGCAGCTTAGTCGGGTACCGGTACTTC.

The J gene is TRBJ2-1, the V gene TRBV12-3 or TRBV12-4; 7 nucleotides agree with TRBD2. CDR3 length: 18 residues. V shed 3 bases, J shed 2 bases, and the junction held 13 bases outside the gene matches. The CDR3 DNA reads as TGTGCCAGCAGTTTGGGGCCTACTAGCGTACTAACCTACAATGAGCAGTTCTTC. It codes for CASSLGPTSVLTYNEQFF.

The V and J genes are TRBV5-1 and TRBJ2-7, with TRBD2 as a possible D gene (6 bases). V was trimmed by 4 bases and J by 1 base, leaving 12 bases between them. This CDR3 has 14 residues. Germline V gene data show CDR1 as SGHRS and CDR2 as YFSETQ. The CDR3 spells CASSPGGNSYEQYF. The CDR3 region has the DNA TGCGCCAGCAGCCCAGGAGGGAATTCCTACGAGCAGTACTTC.

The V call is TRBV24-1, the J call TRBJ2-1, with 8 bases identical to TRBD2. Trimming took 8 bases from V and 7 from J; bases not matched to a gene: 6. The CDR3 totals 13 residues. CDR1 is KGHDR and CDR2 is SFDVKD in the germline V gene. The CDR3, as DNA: TGTGCCACCACAAGCGGGAGTTCAAATGAGCAGTTCTTC. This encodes CATTSGSSNEQFF.

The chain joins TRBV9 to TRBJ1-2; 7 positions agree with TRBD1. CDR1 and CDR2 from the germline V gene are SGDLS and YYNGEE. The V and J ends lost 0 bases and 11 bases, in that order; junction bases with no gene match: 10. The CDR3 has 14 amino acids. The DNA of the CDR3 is TGTGCCAGCAGCGTAGGGACGCTTAGGGGGCTGTACACCTTC. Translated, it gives CASSVGTLRGLYTF.

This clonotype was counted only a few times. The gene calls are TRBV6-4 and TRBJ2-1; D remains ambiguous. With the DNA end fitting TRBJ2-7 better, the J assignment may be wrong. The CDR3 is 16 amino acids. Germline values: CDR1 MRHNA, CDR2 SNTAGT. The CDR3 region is CASSDSGQSSYNEQYF. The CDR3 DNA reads TGTGCCAGCAGTGACTCTGGCCAGAGCTCCTACAATGAGCAGTACTTC.